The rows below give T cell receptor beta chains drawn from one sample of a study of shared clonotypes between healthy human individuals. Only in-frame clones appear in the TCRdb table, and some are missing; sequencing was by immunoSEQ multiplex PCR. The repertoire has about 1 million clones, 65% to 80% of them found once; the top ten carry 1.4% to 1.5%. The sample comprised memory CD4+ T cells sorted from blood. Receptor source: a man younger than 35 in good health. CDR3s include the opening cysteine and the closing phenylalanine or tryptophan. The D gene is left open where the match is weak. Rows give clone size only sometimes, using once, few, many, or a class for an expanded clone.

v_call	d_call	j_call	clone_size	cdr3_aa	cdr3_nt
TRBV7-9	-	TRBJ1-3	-	CASSSANTIYF	TGTGCCAGCAGTTCGGCGAACACCATATATTTT
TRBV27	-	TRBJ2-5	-	CAVYSRDTKTQYF	TGTGCCGTCTACTCCAGGGACACCAAGACCCAGTACTTC
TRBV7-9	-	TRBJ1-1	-	CASSFGGAQGIAEAFF	TGTGCCAGCAGCTTTGGCGGGGCCCAAGGGATCGCTGAAGCTTTCTTT
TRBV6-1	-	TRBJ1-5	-	CASTPPGYSNQPQHF	TGTGCCAGCACCCCACCGGGTTATAGCAATCAGCCCCAGCATTTT
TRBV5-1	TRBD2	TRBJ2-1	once	CASQVTSGRGNEQFF	TGCGCCAGCCAAGTTACTAGCGGGAGGGGAAACGAGCAGTTCTTC
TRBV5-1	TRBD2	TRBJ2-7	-	CASSLGGTAIQAGSYEQYF	TGCGCCAGCAGCTTGGGGGGAACGGCTATCCAAGCGGGGAGTTACGAGCAGTACTTC
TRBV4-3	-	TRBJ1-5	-	CASSQDLGVQPQHF	TGCGCCAGCAGCCAAGATCTCGGGGTACAGCCCCAGCATTTT
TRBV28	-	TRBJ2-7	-	CASSLRSPGVYEQYF	TGTGCCAGCAGTTTAAGGAGCCCCGGGGTGTACGAGCAGTACTTC
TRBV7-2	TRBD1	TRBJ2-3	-	CASSFPGGFTDTQYF	TGTGCCAGCAGCTTTCCAGGGGGCTTCACAGATACGCAGTATTTT
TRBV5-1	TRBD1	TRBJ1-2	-	CASSLGTGGPNNYGYTF	TGCGCCAGCAGCTTGGGGACAGGGGGCCCTAATAACTATGGCTACACCTTC
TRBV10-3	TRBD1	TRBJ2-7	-	CAISDVTGGYEQYF	TGTGCCATCAGTGACGTGACAGGGGGCTACGAGCAGTACTTC
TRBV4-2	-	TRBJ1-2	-	CASSQRDVGGYTF	TGTGCCAGCAGCCAACGGGATGTAGGGGGCTACACCTTC